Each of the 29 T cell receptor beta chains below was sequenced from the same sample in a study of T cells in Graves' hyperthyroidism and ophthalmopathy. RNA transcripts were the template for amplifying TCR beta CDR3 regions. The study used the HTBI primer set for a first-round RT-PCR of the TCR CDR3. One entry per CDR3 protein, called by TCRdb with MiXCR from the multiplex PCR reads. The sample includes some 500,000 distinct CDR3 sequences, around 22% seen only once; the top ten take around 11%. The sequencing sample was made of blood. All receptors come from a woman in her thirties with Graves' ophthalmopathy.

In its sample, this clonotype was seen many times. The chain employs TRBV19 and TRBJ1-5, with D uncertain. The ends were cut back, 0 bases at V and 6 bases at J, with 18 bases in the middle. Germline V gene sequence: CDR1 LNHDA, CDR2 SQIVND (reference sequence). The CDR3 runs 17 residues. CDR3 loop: CASSIDEQNLMSQPQHF. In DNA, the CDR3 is TGTGCCAGTAGTATAGATGAGCAGAACCTAATGTCTCAGCCCCAGCATTTT.

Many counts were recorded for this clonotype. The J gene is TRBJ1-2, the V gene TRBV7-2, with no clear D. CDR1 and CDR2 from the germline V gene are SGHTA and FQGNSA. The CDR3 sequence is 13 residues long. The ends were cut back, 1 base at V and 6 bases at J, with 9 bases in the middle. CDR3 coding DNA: TGTGCCAGCAGCTTAGTGGGAGAGCATGGCTACACCTTC. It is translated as CASSLVGEHGYTF.

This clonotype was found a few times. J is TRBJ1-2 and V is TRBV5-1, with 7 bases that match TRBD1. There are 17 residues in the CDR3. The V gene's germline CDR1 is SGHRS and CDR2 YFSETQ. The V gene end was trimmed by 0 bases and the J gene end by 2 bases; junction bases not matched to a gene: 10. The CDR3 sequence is CASSLGRDSLTNYGYTF. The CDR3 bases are TGCGCCAGCAGCTTGGGTCGGGACAGCCTAACAAACTATGGCTACACCTTC. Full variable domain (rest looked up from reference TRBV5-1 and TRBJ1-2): KAGVTQTPRYLIKTRGQQVTLSCSPISGHRSVSWYQQTPGQGLQFLFEYFSETQRNKGNFPGRFSGRQFSNSRSEMNVSTLELGDSALYLCASSLGRDSLTNYGYTFGSGTRLTVV.

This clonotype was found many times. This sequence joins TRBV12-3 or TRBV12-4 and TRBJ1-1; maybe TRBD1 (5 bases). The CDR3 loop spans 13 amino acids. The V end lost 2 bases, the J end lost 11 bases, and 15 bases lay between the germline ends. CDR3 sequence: CASSLNRSLRAFF. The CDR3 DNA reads TGTGCCAGCAGTTTAAACAGGTCCCTACGCGCTTTCTTT.

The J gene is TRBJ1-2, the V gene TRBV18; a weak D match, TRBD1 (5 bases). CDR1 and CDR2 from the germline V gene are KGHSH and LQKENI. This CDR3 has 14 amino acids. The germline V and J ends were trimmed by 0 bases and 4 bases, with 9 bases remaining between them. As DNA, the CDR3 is TGTGCCAGCTCACCACCGTCAGGGTCCTATGGCTACACCTTC. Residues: CASSPPSGSYGYTF.

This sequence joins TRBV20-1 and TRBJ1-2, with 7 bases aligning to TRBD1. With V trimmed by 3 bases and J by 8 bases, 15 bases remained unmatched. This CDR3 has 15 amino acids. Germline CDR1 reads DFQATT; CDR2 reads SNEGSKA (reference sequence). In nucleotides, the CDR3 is TGCAGTGCTAGCGCTTATCAGACAGGGCATCGCGGCTACACCTTC. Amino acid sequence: CSASAYQTGHRGYTF.

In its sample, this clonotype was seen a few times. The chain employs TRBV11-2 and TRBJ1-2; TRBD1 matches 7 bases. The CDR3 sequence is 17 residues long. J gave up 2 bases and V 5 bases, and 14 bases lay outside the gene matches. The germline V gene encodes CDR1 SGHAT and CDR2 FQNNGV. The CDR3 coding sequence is TGTGCCAGCAGCCCAAACCCCTCAGGGGGGGAAAACTATGGCTACACCTTC. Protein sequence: CASSPNPSGGENYGYTF.

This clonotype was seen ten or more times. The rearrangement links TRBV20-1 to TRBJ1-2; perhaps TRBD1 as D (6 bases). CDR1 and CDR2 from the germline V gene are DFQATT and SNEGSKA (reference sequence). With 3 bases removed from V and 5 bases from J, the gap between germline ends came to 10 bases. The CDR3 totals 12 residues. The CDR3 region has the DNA TGCAGTGCTAGTTCAGGGGAGTATGGCTACACCTTC. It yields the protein CSASSGEYGYTF.

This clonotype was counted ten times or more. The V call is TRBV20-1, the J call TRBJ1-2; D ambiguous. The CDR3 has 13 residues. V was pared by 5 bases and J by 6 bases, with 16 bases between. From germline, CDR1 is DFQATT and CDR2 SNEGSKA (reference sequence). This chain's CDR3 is CSAPPSDLNGYTF. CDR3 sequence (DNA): TGCAGTGCTCCGCCCTCAGACCTAAATGGCTACACCTTC.

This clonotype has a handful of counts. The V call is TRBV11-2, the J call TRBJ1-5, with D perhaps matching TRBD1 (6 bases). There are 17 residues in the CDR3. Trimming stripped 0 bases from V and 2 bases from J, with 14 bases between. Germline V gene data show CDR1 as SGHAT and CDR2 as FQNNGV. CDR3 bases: TGTGCCAGCAGCTTAGACACGACAGGAGTTGGCAATCAGCCCCAGCATTTT. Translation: CASSLDTTGVGNQPQHF. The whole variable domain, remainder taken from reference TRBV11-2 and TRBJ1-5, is EAGVAQSPRYKIIEKRQSVAFWCNPISGHATLYWYQQILGQGPKLLIQFQNNGVVDDSQLPKDRFSAERLKGVDSTLKIQPAKLEDSAVYLCASSLDTTGVGNQPQHFGDGTRLSIL.

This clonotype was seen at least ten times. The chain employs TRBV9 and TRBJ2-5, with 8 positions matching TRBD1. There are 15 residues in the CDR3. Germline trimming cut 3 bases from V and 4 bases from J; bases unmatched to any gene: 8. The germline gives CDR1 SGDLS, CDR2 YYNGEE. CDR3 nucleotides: TGTGCCAGCAGCGCAGGGGGCGCCGGGGGAGAGACCCAGTACTTC. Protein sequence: CASSAGGAGGETQYF.

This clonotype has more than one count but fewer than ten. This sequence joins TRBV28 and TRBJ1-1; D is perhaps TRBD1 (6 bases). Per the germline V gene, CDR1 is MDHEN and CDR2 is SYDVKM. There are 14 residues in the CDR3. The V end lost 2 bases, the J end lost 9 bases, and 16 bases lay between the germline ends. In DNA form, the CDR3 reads TGTGCCAGCAGTTTAAGTCAGGACAGAGAGAAAGCTTTCTTT. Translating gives CASSLSQDREKAFF.

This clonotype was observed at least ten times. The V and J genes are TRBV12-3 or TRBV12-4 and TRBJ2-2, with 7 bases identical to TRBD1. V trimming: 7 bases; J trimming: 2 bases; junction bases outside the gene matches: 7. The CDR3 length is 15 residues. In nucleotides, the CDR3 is TGTGCCAGCACCTCGGACAGGAGAAACACCGGGGAGCTGTTTTTT. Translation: CASTSDRRNTGELFF.

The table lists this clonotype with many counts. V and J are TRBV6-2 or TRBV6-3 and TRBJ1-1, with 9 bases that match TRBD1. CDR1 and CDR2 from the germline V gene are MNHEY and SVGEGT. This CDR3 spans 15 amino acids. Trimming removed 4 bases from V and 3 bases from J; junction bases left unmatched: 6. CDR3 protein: CASSSFDRGDTEAFF. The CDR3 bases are TGTGCCAGCAGTTCCTTCGACAGGGGGGACACTGAAGCTTTCTTT.

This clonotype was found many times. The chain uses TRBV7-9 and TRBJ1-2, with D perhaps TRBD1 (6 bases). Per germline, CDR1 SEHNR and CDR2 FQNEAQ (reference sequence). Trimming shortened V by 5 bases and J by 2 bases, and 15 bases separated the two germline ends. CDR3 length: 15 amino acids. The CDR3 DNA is TGTGCCAGCAGCCAGACCGGGACAAACAACTATGGCTACACCTTC. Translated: CASSQTGTNNYGYTF.

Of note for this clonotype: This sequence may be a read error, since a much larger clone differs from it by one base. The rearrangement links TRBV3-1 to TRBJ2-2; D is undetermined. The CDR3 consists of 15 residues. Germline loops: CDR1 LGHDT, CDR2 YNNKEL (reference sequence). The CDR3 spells CASSQVRSSTVELFF. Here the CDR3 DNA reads TGTGCCAGCAGCCAAGTAAGGAGTTCGACCGTGGAGCTGTTTTTT.

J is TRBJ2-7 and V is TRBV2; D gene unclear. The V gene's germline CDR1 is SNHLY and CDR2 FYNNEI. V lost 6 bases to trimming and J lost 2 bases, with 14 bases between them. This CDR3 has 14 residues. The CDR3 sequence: CASSGWTVPYEQYF. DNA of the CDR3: TGTGCCAGCAGCGGTTGGACGGTCCCCTACGAGCAGTACTTC.

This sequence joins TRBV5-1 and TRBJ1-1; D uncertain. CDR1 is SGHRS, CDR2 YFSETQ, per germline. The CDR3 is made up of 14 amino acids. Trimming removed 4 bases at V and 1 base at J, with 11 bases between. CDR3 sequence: CASSPMRRNTEAFF. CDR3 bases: TGCGCCAGCAGCCCGATGAGGAGGAACACTGAAGCTTTCTTT. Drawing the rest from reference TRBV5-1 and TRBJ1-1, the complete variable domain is KAGVTQTPRYLIKTRGQQVTLSCSPISGHRSVSWYQQTPGQGLQFLFEYFSETQRNKGNFPGRFSGRQFSNSRSEMNVSTLELGDSALYLCASSPMRRNTEAFFGQGTRLTVV.

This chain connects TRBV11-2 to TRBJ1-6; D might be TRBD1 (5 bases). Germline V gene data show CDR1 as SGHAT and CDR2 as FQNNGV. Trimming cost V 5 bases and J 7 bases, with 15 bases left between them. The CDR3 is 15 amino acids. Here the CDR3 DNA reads TGTGCCAGCAGCCGGTCGGGGACGGAGAATTCACCCCTCCACTTT. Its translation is CASSRSGTENSPLHF.

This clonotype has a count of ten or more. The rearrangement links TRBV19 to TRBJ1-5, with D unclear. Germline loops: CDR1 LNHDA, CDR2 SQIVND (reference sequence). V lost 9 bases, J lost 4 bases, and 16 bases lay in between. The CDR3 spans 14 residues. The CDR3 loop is CARGYDVINQPQHF. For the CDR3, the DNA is TGTGCCAGGGGGTACGATGTTATTAATCAGCCCCAGCATTTT. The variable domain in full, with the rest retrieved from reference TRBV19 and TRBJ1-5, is DGGITQSPKYLFRKEGQNVTLSCEQNLNHDAMYWYRQDPGQGLRLIYYSQIVNDFQKGDIAEGYSVSREKKESFPLTVTSAQKNPTAFYLCARGYDVINQPQHFGDGTRLSIL.

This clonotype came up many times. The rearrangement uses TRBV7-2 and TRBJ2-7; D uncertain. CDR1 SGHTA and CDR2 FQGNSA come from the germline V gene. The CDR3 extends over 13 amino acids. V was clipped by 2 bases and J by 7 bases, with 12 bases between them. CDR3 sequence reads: CASSLWFSYEQYF. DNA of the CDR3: TGTGCCAGCAGCTTATGGTTCAGTTATGAGCAGTACTTC.

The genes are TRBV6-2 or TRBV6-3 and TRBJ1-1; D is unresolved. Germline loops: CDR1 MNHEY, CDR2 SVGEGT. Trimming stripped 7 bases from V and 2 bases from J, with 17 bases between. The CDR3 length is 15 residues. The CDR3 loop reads CASNPHGLLNTEAFF. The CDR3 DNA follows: TGTGCCAGCAACCCGCACGGCCTTCTTAACACTGAAGCTTTCTTT.

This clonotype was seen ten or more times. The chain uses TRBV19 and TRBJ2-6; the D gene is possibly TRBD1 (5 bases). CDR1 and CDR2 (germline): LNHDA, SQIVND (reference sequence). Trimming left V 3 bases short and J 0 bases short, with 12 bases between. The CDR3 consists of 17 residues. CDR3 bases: TGTGCCAGTAGTATTCTTGGGGCCAACTCTGGGGCCAACGTCCTGACTTTC. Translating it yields CASSILGANSGANVLTF.

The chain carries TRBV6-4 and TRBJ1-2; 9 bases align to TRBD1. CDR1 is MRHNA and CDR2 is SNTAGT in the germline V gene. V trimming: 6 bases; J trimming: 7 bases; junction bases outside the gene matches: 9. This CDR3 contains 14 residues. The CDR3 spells CASRMDRGHGGYTF. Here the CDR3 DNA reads TGTGCCAGCAGAATGGACAGGGGTCATGGTGGCTACACCTTC.

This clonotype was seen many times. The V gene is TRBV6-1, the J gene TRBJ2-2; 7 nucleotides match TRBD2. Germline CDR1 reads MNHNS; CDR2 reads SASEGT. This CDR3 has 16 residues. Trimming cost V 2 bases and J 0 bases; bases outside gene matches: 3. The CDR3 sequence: CASSERAGANTGELFF. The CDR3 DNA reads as TGTGCCAGCAGTGAAAGGGCGGGAGCGAACACCGGGGAGCTGTTTTTT.

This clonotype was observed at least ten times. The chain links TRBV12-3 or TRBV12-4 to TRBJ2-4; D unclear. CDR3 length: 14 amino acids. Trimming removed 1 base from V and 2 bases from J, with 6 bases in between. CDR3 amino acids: CASSLGTTKNIQYF. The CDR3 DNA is TGTGCCAGCAGTTTAGGGACGACCAAAAACATTCAGTACTTC.

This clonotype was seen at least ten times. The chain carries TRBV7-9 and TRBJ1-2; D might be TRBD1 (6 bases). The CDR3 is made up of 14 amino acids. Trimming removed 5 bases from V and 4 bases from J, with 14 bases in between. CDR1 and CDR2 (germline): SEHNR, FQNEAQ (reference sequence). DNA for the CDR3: TGTGCCAGCAGCCCTAACCCGACAGGCTATGGCTACACCTTC. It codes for CASSPNPTGYGYTF. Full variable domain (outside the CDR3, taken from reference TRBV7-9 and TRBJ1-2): DTGVSQNPRHKITKRGQNVTFRCDPISEHNRLYWYRQTLGQGPEFLTYFQNEAQLEKSRLLSDRFSAERPKGSFSTLEIQRTEQGDSAMYLCASSPNPTGYGYTFGSGTRLTVV.

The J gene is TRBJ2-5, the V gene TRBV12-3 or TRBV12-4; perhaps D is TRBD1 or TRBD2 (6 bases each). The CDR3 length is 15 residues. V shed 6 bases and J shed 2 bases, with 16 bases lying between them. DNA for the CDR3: TGTGCCAGCAGAGGGGGGTTAGCGGCACAAGAGACCCAGTACTTC. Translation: CASRGGLAAQETQYF.

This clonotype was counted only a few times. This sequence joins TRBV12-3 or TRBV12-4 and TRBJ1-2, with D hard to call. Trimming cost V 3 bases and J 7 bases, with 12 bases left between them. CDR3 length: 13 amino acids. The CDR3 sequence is CASSFAGSAGYTF. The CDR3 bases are TGTGCCAGCAGTTTCGCCGGTTCCGCTGGCTACACCTTC.